Listed here is a single TCR beta chain. With 3 bases removed from V and 5 bases from J, the gap between germline ends came to 14 bases. The germline CDR1 and CDR2 sequences are SNHLY and FYNNEI. The CDR3 runs to 15 residues. Profiled with immunoSEQ multiplex PCR; TCRdb holds only in-frame clones, not every one. The sample contains about 12,000 clones, around 82% of which appear only once. The source of the sample is a study of T cells in localized non-small cell lung cancer. This TCR was sampled from a male donor older than 55 with stage I lung adenocarcinoma. Source: peripheral blood, taken before any cancer treatment. The chain recombines TRBV2 with TRBJ2-1; D possibly corresponds to TRBD1 (6 bases). In DNA, the CDR3 is TGTGCCAGCAGTGACTTCGGGACACCCAACAATGAGCAGTTCTTC. Translation: CASSDFGTPNNEQFF.